The clone carrying this T cell receptor beta chain was counted at least ten times. Its antigen is unknown. The CDR3 consists of 16 residues. Germline V CDR1 and CDR2: LGHNA, YSLEER. The V end lost 6 bases, the J end lost 0 bases, and 12 bases lay between the germline ends. TCRdb recomputed calls from the RT-PCR reads with MiXCR, one row per CDR3 protein. The sample contains around 580,000 distinct CDR3 sequences, about 11% of which appear only once. This sample stems from a study of response to subunit inactivated influenza vaccine. Notes on the study in general: T cells newly recruited by each seasonal influenza vaccination are few, the authors suggested.

The chain has TRBV4-3 and TRBJ2-6, with D tentatively TRBD1 (6 bases). Material: PBMCs from blood, obtained on the day of vaccination. The sequence was obtained from a man in his forties or fifties who received an inactivated influenza vaccine. CDR3 amino acids: CASSRGQFSGANVLTF. The DNA for the CDR3 is TGCGCCAGCAGTCGAGGACAGTTCTCTGGGGCCAACGTCCTGACTTTC.